The 25 T cell receptor beta chains reported below all come from one sample, sequenced in a study of T cells after yellow fever vaccination (dated by TCRdb to between 2018 and 2021). The meaning of the sample's treatment or condition label: live attenuated yellow fever vaccine strain. The protocol used for the library was 5' RACE. Sequencing took place on an Illumina NovaSeq 6000. TCRdb reanalyzed the raw reads on its own, using fastp at Q25 for trimming and MiXCR for clone calling, and kept in-frame beta chains. Merged by CDR3 protein, the rows form single entries marked with the most common genes and DNA. The sample table records hundreds of thousands of distinct CDR3 sequences; 3% to 4.5% of these occur just once. 23% of the sample lies in the top ten. Source: PBMCs, taken on the day of the yellow fever booster vaccination. Receptors originate from a man aged 18 to 30 who received the YFV17D yellow fever vaccine.

This clonotype showed up just a few times. V and J are TRBV4-2 and TRBJ2-1; D unresolved. Germline V gene sequence: CDR1 LGHNA, CDR2 YNFKEQ. V was cut by 3 bases and J by 3 bases, with 12 bases left in between. The CDR3 totals 15 residues. The CDR3 DNA sequence: TGTGCCAGCAGCCAGGGGATCGGTGACTACAATGAGCAGTTCTTC. Protein product: CASSQGIGDYNEQFF.

This clonotype was seen repeatedly, ten times or more. V is TRBV7-9 and J is TRBJ1-6; D is uncertain. In germline, CDR1 is SEHNR, CDR2 FQNEAQ (reference sequence). Deletions cut 5 bases from V and 5 bases from J, with 16 bases between. There are 16 residues in the CDR3. CDR3: CASSPGLAFHNSPLHF. DNA of the CDR3: TGTGCCAGCAGCCCCGGGTTGGCGTTCCATAATTCACCCCTCCACTTT.

This clonotype was seen at least ten times. The chain couples TRBV20-1 to TRBJ2-3; 9 nucleotides line up with TRBD2. Germline V gives CDR1 DFQATT, CDR2 SNEGSKA (reference sequence). The trim removed 4 bases at V and 4 bases at J, leaving 9 bases unmatched. The CDR3 is made up of 15 amino acids. CDR3 nucleotide sequence: TGCAGTGCTAAAATGGGCGGGGGGGCATCAGATACGCAGTATTTT. Amino acid sequence: CSAKMGGGASDTQYF.

This clonotype was counted many times. The V and J genes are TRBV5-1 and TRBJ2-7, with 8 nucleotides matching TRBD1. This CDR3 has 16 residues. The V gene end was trimmed by 3 bases and the J gene end by 1 base; junction bases not matched to a gene: 9. Germline CDR1 reads SGHRS; CDR2 reads YFSETQ. The CDR3 loop is CASSYSTGGISYEQYF. The CDR3, as DNA: TGCGCCAGCAGCTACTCAACAGGGGGAATTTCCTACGAGCAGTACTTC. The full variable domain, rest sourced from reference TRBV5-1 and TRBJ2-7, is KAGVTQTPRYLIKTRGQQVTLSCSPISGHRSVSWYQQTPGQGLQFLFEYFSETQRNKGNFPGRFSGRQFSNSRSEMNVSTLELGDSALYLCASSYSTGGISYEQYFGPGTRLTVT.

This clonotype turned up a few times. The genes are TRBV20-1 and TRBJ2-1, with 8 bases fitting TRBD2. Per the germline V gene, CDR1 is DFQATT and CDR2 is SNEGSKA (reference sequence). The CDR3 covers 14 residues. V lost 5 bases, J lost 8 bases, and 11 bases stayed unmatched. CDR3 in amino acids: CSALDGGALDEQFF. The CDR3 nucleotides read TGCAGTGCTCTAGACGGGGGGGCCTTAGATGAGCAGTTCTTC.

V and J are TRBV27 and TRBJ1-2; D possibly corresponds to TRBD1 (5 bases). Trimming stripped 6 bases from V and 2 bases from J, with 13 bases between. CDR1 is MNHEY and CDR2 is SMNVEV in the germline V gene (reference sequence). The CDR3 length is 14 residues. The CDR3 nucleotides read TGTGCCAGCAGCCTGATTGGGGGGAACTATGGCTACACCTTC. It codes for CASSLIGGNYGYTF.

This clonotype appeared a few times. The J gene is TRBJ1-6, the V gene TRBV20-1; no firm D call. Germline assignment: CDR1 DFQATT and CDR2 SNEGSKA (reference sequence). The CDR3 sequence is 17 residues long. V lost 3 bases and J lost 0, with 15 bases in between. CDR3 sequence: CSASARGGSSYNSPLHF. As DNA, the CDR3 is TGCAGTGCTAGTGCCCGGGGTGGCAGCTCCTATAATTCACCCCTCCACTTT.

This clonotype was picked up many times. J is TRBJ1-1 and V is TRBV20-1, with 7 nucleotides matching TRBD1. The ends lost 3 bases at V and 8 bases at J; junction bases unmatched: 6. The CDR3 length is 12 residues. CDR1 DFQATT and CDR2 SNEGSKA come from the germline V gene (reference sequence). CDR3 sequence: CSASSRDREAFF. The CDR3 DNA is TGCAGTGCTAGTTCTCGGGACAGAGAAGCTTTCTTT.

This clonotype was detected a few times. V and J are TRBV7-6 and TRBJ2-1, with 8 bases aligning to TRBD2. Trimming removed 2 bases from V and 5 bases from J; junction bases left unmatched: 8. This CDR3 contains 16 residues. CDR1 and CDR2 (germline): SGHVS, FNYEAQ. In nucleotides, the CDR3 is TGTGCCAGCAGCTTACGCGTAGCGGGGCCCCACAATGAGCAGTTCTTC. It codes for CASSLRVAGPHNEQFF.

The chain is built from TRBV27 and TRBJ2-3, with D perhaps given as TRBD1 or TRBD2 (5 bases each). Germline loops: CDR1 MNHEY, CDR2 SMNVEV (reference sequence). This CDR3 contains 16 residues. V was cut by 4 bases and J by 4 bases, with 18 bases left in between. The CDR3 region is CASSSLQGWRSDTQYF. CDR3 in DNA: TGTGCCAGCAGTTCGTTGCAGGGTTGGAGGTCAGATACGCAGTATTTT.

The chain joins TRBV28 to TRBJ1-1; 8 nucleotides agree with TRBD1. After removal of 10 bases from V and 6 bases from J, the junction contained 7 bases not matched to a gene. Germline V lookup: CDR1 MDHEN, CDR2 SYDVKM. This CDR3 has 12 amino acids. DNA of the CDR3: TGTGCCACCCAAGACAGGGGAGCTGAAGCTTTCTTT. It translates to CATQDRGAEAFF. The full variable domain, in which reference TRBV28 and TRBJ1-1 provide the parts outside the CDR3, is DVKVTQSSRYLVKRTGEKVFLECVQDMDHENMFWYRQDPGLGLRLIYFSYDVKMKEKGDIPEGYSVSREKKERFSLILESASTNQTSMYLCATQDRGAEAFFGQGTRLTVV.

The chain employs TRBV12-3 or TRBV12-4 and TRBJ1-2; no clear D gene. Trimming removed 3 bases from V and 0 bases from J, with 8 bases in between. This CDR3 comprises 14 residues. The DNA of the CDR3 is TGTGCCAGCAGTTTGGCAGCCCCTAACTATGGCTACACCTTC. Residues: CASSLAAPNYGYTF.

This clonotype has a count of ten or more. The gene calls are TRBV5-1 and TRBJ2-3; D is possibly TRBD1 or TRBD2 (5 bases each). Per the germline V gene, CDR1 is SGHRS and CDR2 is YFSETQ. The CDR3 contains 15 residues. V gave up 3 bases and J gave up 4 bases, with 15 bases separating them. CDR3 residues: CASSSGRRHADTQYF. DNA of the CDR3: TGCGCCAGCAGCTCGGGACGGAGGCACGCAGATACGCAGTATTTT.

This clonotype was recorded a few times. The CDR3: CASSRTTKSPQHF. CDR3 in DNA: TGTGCCAGCAGCCGTACTACTAAGTCGCCCCAGCATTTT. V and J are TRBV12-3 or TRBV12-4 and TRBJ1-5; D unresolved. The CDR3 has 13 residues. Trimming stripped 6 bases from V and 9 bases from J, with 15 bases between.

The sample holds many counts of this clonotype. This chain links TRBV7-2 with TRBJ2-5, with 7 bases aligning to TRBD2. V shed 1 base, J shed 6 bases, and the junction held 11 bases outside the gene matches. The CDR3 is 16 residues long. Germline V gives CDR1 SGHTA, CDR2 FQGNSA. The CDR3 reads CASSLGAGRSAQTQYF. CDR3 in DNA: TGTGCCAGCAGCTTAGGAGCGGGGAGATCCGCACAGACCCAGTACTTC. The whole variable domain, filled in from reference TRBV7-2 and TRBJ2-5, reads GAGVSQSPSNKVTEKGKDVELRCDPISGHTALYWYRQSLGQGLEFLIYFQGNSAPDKSGLPSDRFSAERTGGSVSTLTIQRTQQEDSAVYLCASSLGAGRSAQTQYFGPGTRLLVL.

There are a few counts of this clonotype. V and J are TRBV9 and TRBJ1-2; 8 bases line up with TRBD1. The CDR3 extends over 16 amino acids. Losses at the gene ends were 3 bases for V and 5 bases for J; bases not matched to a gene: 12. The V gene's germline CDR1 is SGDLS and CDR2 YYNGEE. CDR3 coding DNA: TGTGCCAGCAGCGCCTACCTTACAGGGGGAGGGTATGGCTACACCTTC. This encodes CASSAYLTGGGYGYTF.

This clonotype was counted ten times or more. The chain recombines TRBV6-2 or TRBV6-3 with TRBJ2-1; tentatively, D is TRBD1 (5 bases). The ends were cut back, 8 bases at V and 0 bases at J, with 14 bases in the middle. Germline V gene sequence: CDR1 MNHEY, CDR2 SVGEGT. The CDR3 runs 15 residues. CDR3 amino acids: CASSLRQTSYNEQFF. The DNA of the CDR3 is TGTGCCAGCTCCTTAAGACAGACCTCCTACAATGAGCAGTTCTTC.

This clonotype was found a few times. The chain employs TRBV6-1 and TRBJ2-3, with a possible D match to TRBD1 (6 bases). This CDR3 region has 16 residues. The germline V gene encodes CDR1 MNHNS and CDR2 SASEGT. The V end was cut by 0 bases, the J end by 2 bases, with 12 bases between. CDR3 sequence: CASSEAMDSYTDTQYF. The CDR3 DNA reads TGTGCCAGCAGTGAAGCTATGGACAGCTACACAGATACGCAGTATTTT.

This clonotype was seen a handful of times. The rearrangement links TRBV7-2 to TRBJ1-1, with D hard to call. Trimming removed 6 bases at V and 1 base at J, with 9 bases between. The CDR3 contains 13 residues. The germline gives CDR1 SGHTA, CDR2 FQGNSA. This chain's CDR3 is CASSLQKNTEAFF. CDR3 in DNA: TGTGCCAGCAGTCTTCAGAAGAACACTGAAGCTTTCTTT.

The table lists this clonotype with many counts. The gene calls are TRBV6-2 or TRBV6-3 and TRBJ2-1; D remains ambiguous. The CDR3 loop spans 16 amino acids. V lost 6 bases and J lost 0, with 15 bases in between. Germline V gene sequence: CDR1 MNHEY, CDR2 SVGEGT. The CDR3 sequence is CASSKYTLSSYNEQFF. The DNA of the CDR3 is TGTGCCAGCAGCAAATACACTCTTAGCTCCTACAATGAGCAGTTCTTC.

The table lists this clonotype with many counts. This chain connects TRBV5-1 to TRBJ1-4; tentative D call: TRBD1 (5 bases). This CDR3 has 14 amino acids. Germline-derived CDR1 and CDR2 are SGHRS and YFSETQ. The V end was cut by 0 bases, the J end by 7 bases, with 10 bases between. Written as DNA, the CDR3 is TGCGCCAGCAGCTTGGTGGGGCTCGGTGAAAAACTGTTTTTT. Its protein product is CASSLVGLGEKLFF.

This chain's CDR3 is CASSLVPGWEETQYF. The CDR3 nucleotides are TGTGCCAGCAGCTTAGTCCCAGGGTGGGAGGAGACCCAGTACTTC. J is TRBJ2-5 and V is TRBV7-2; tentatively, D is TRBD1 or TRBD2 (5 bases each). Trimming took off 1 base at V and 5 bases at J, with 14 bases between the two ends. The CDR3 consists of 15 residues. Germline V CDR1 and CDR2: SGHTA, FQGNSA. Based on the CDR3 plus reference TRBV7-2 and TRBJ2-5, the full variable domain is GAGVSQSPSNKVTEKGKDVELRCDPISGHTALYWYRQSLGQGLEFLIYFQGNSAPDKSGLPSDRFSAERTGGSVSTLTIQRTQQEDSAVYLCASSLVPGWEETQYFGPGTRLLVL.

There are many counts of this clonotype. The CDR3: CASSYGRGFGEKLFF. CDR3 in DNA: TGTGCCAGCAGTTATGGCAGGGGGTTTGGAGAAAAACTGTTTTTT. The chain is built from TRBV6-5 and TRBJ1-4, with 7 bases that match TRBD1. CDR1 and CDR2 from the germline V gene are MNHEY and SVGAGI. The CDR3 spans 15 residues. V lost 3 bases and J lost 8; bases outside the gene matches: 9.

This clonotype was recorded many times. The chain couples TRBV19 to TRBJ2-1, with 8 bases that match TRBD1. The CDR3 consists of 17 residues. J lost 4 bases, V lost 0 bases, and 8 bases had no gene match. The germline V gene encodes CDR1 LNHDA and CDR2 SQIVND (reference sequence). The CDR3 spells CASSIEPWQGAYNEQFF. In DNA form, the CDR3 reads TGTGCCAGTAGTATAGAACCTTGGCAGGGGGCTTACAATGAGCAGTTCTTC.

This clonotype was seen only a few times. The chain carries TRBV7-8 and TRBJ2-7; D possibly uses TRBD1 or TRBD2 (5 bases each). Germline lookup yields CDR1 SGHVS and CDR2 FQNEAQ. V was trimmed by 5 bases and J by 4 bases, leaving 21 bases between them. This CDR3 is built from 16 residues. This chain's CDR3 is CASSPPEFGGGYEQYV. In DNA, the CDR3 is TGTGCCAGCAGCCCTCCTGAGTTCGGTGGGGGTTACGAGCAGTACGTC.